These 26 T cell receptor beta chains share one sample of origin, sequenced in a study of technical replicates of blood from several donors. Clones were read by immunoSEQ multiplex PCR, and TCRdb kept only the in-frame ones, dropping some. The table has 70,000 to 85,000 clones, approximately 97% seen once; the top ten hold more than 0.15%. Sequenced sample: T cells isolated from PBMCs. These receptors all come from a human donor in good health.

The chain is built from TRBV5-1 and TRBJ1-1; TRBD1 agrees at 8 bases. The trim removed 2 bases at V and 3 bases at J, leaving 3 bases unmatched. Germline V lookup: CDR1 SGHRS, CDR2 YFSETQ. The CDR3 has 14 amino acids. As DNA, the CDR3 is TGCGCCAGCAGCTTTGGACAGGGATACACTGAAGCTTTCTTT. Its protein is CASSFGQGYTEAFF.

Only one count was recorded for this clone. The chain employs TRBV6-5 and TRBJ2-5; 8 positions agree with TRBD2. Germline trimming cut 6 bases from V and 3 bases from J; bases unmatched to any gene: 3. This CDR3 region has 13 residues. Per germline, CDR1 MNHEY and CDR2 SVGAGI. The CDR3 reads CASSKAGEETQYF. The CDR3 region has the DNA TGTGCCAGCAGCAAAGCGGGAGAAGAGACCCAGTACTTC.

CDR3 sequence: CSVRSGNTQYF. CDR3 nucleotide sequence: TGCAGCGTTCGTAGCGGGAATACTCAGTACTTC. V is TRBV29-1 and J is TRBJ2-4, with TRBD2 matching 8 bases. V dropped 5 bases and J dropped 12; count of bases not matched to a gene: 6. Germline assignment: CDR1 SQVTM and CDR2 ANQGSEA. CDR3 length: 11 residues.

The chain links TRBV9 to TRBJ2-5; 11 nucleotides line up with TRBD2. After removal of 3 bases from V and 5 bases from J, the junction contained 9 bases not matched to a gene. Germline V gene lookup returns CDR1 SGDLS and CDR2 YYNGEE. This CDR3 spans 16 amino acids. CDR3 nucleotide sequence: TGTGCCAGCAGCGGCCCCATAGCGGGAGGGCTGGAGACCCAGTACTTC. This sequence encodes CASSGPIAGGLETQYF.

The chain combines TRBV11-2 with TRBJ2-2; TRBD1 matches at 7 bases. The CDR3 spans 16 residues. Trimming removed 5 bases from V and 8 bases from J; junction bases left unmatched: 14. Germline V gene lookup returns CDR1 SGHAT and CDR2 FQNNGV. Written as DNA, the CDR3 is TGTGCCAGCAGCCGCCGAACCACAGGGGACATGGGGGAGCTGTTTTTT. This sequence encodes CASSRRTTGDMGELFF.

The chain carries TRBV11-3 and TRBJ2-7, with D possibly being TRBD2 (7 bases). With 5 bases removed from V and 5 bases from J, the gap between germline ends came to 25 bases. The CDR3 spans 17 residues. Germline CDR1 reads SGHNT; CDR2 reads YENEEA. This chain's CDR3 is CASSLRFGEGEGDEQYF. The CDR3 DNA is TGTGCCAGCAGCCTCCGTTTCGGGGAGGGGGAAGGCGACGAGCAGTACTTC.

The genes are TRBV28 and TRBJ2-1; 9 bases match TRBD2. Germline CDR1 MDHEN, CDR2 SYDVKM. J gave up 3 bases and V 6 bases, and 6 bases lay outside the gene matches. The CDR3 is 15 residues long. This CDR3 reads CASRPLAGLYNEQFF. CDR3 DNA: TGTGCCAGCAGACCGCTAGCGGGACTCTACAATGAGCAGTTCTTC.

In DNA, the CDR3 is TGCAGCGTTGTAGTAGAACTTTACAATGAGCAGTTCTTC. Translated: CSVVVELYNEQFF. The J gene is TRBJ2-1, the V gene TRBV29-1, with unresolved D. The V gene lost 4 bases and the J gene lost 4 bases, with 11 bases spanning the gap. The CDR3 has 13 amino acids. The germline CDR1 and CDR2 sequences are SQVTM and ANQGSEA.

The chain carries TRBV6-1 and TRBJ2-3; TRBD1 matches at 7 bases. Losses at the gene ends were 2 bases for V and 6 bases for J; bases not matched to a gene: 8. CDR1 and CDR2 from the germline V gene are MNHNS and SASEGT. There are 15 residues in the CDR3. Here the CDR3 DNA reads TGTGCCAGCAGTGAAAAGGACAGGCCCGGGGATACGCAGTATTTT. Translated: CASSEKDRPGDTQYF.

CDR3 residues: CASSQDSGIQETQYF. In DNA, the CDR3 is TGCGCCAGCAGCCAAGATAGCGGGATACAAGAGACCCAGTACTTC. J is TRBJ2-5 and V is TRBV4-1, with TRBD2 matching over 8 bases. CDR1 MGHRA and CDR2 YSYEKL come from the germline V gene. The CDR3 covers 15 residues. J gave up 2 bases and V 0 bases, and 2 bases lay outside the gene matches.

This chain uses TRBV16 with TRBJ1-1; 12 bases line up with TRBD1. The CDR3 totals 15 residues. J lost 8 bases, V lost 4 bases, and 8 bases had no gene match. Germline-derived CDR1 and CDR2 are KGHSY and FQNENV. CDR3: CASSPGTGGRGEAFF. In nucleotides, the CDR3 is TGTGCCAGCAGCCCGGGGACAGGGGGCAGGGGAGAAGCTTTCTTT. The full variable domain, in which reference TRBV16 and TRBJ1-1 provide the parts outside the CDR3, is GEEVAQTPKHLVRGEGQKAKLYCAPIKGHSYVFWYQQVLKNEFKFLISFQNENVFDETGMPKERFSAKCLPNSPCSLEIQATKLEDSAVYFCASSPGTGGRGEAFFGQGTRLTVV.

Written as DNA, the CDR3 is TGTGCCAGCAGCTTAGGTCCGGGACAGGGGCCTGACATTAATCAGCCCCAGCATTTT. This sequence encodes CASSLGPGQGPDINQPQHF. The chain has TRBV7-9 and TRBJ1-5; 10 bases align to TRBD1. With 1 base clipped from V and 4 bases from J, the junction kept 13 bases outside the gene matches. CDR3 length equals 19 residues. The germline CDR1 and CDR2 sequences are SEHNR and FQNEAQ (reference sequence).

The sample holds a few counts of this clone. The V and J genes are TRBV5-1 and TRBJ2-2; a weak D match, TRBD1 (6 bases). This CDR3 contains 14 residues. Germline V gene lookup returns CDR1 SGHRS and CDR2 YFSETQ. V was trimmed by 10 bases and J by 0 bases, leaving 13 bases between them. CDR3 bases: TGCGCCTCGCGGACAGTACCGAACACCGGGGAGCTGTTTTTT. Its protein product is CASRTVPNTGELFF.

The rearrangement links TRBV9 to TRBJ2-2; 12 bases are shared with TRBD1. Germline trimming cut 4 bases from V and 2 bases from J; bases unmatched to any gene: 18. The CDR3 is made up of 21 amino acids. Germline CDR1 SGDLS, CDR2 YYNGEE. The CDR3 DNA reads TGTGCCAGCAGCCCTTTTCCGGGACAGGGGGCCCATAGCTCTAACACCGGGGAGCTGTTTTTT. This gives the protein CASSPFPGQGAHSSNTGELFF.

The chain links TRBV28 to TRBJ2-2; the match to TRBD1 covers 10 bases. The CDR3 loop spans 15 amino acids. V dropped 5 bases and J dropped 5; count of bases not matched to a gene: 5. In germline, CDR1 is MDHEN, CDR2 SYDVKM. CDR3 region: CASSMDRGSTGELFF. The DNA for the CDR3 is TGTGCCAGCAGTATGGACAGGGGGTCTACCGGGGAGCTGTTTTTT.

The genes are TRBV27 and TRBJ2-2; possible D gene TRBD2, 7 bases. The germline CDR1 and CDR2 sequences are MNHEY and SMNVEV (reference sequence). The CDR3 spans 17 residues. The V end was cut by 2 bases, the J end by 3 bases, with 16 bases between. This chain's CDR3 is CASSLGGGAWDTGELFF. The CDR3 nucleotides are TGTGCCAGCAGTTTAGGTGGGGGGGCGTGGGACACCGGGGAGCTGTTTTTT.

V and J are TRBV11-2 and TRBJ1-3; D ambiguous. This CDR3 has 18 residues. V lost 0 bases and J 0 bases, leaving 15 bases between the germline ends. Germline V lookup: CDR1 SGHAT, CDR2 FQNNGV. The CDR3 loop is CASSLDVFRGSSGNTIYF. For the CDR3, the DNA is TGTGCCAGCAGCTTAGATGTATTCCGAGGGAGCTCTGGAAACACCATATATTTT. The full variable domain, in which reference TRBV11-2 and TRBJ1-3 provide the parts outside the CDR3, is EAGVAQSPRYKIIEKRQSVAFWCNPISGHATLYWYQQILGQGPKLLIQFQNNGVVDDSQLPKDRFSAERLKGVDSTLKIQPAKLEDSAVYLCASSLDVFRGSSGNTIYFGEGSWLTVV.

V is TRBV5-4 and J is TRBJ2-2, with D perhaps TRBD2 (6 bases). V shed 4 bases and J shed 5 bases, with 9 bases lying between them. Germline CDR1 SGHNT, CDR2 YYREEE (reference sequence). The CDR3 runs to 13 residues. The CDR3 DNA sequence: TGTGCCAGCAGCCGACTAGAGACCGGGGAGCTGTTTTTT. Translating it yields CASSRLETGELFF.

This chain connects TRBV14 to TRBJ1-1; D is possibly TRBD1 (5 bases). The CDR3 extends over 14 amino acids. CDR1 is SGHDN and CDR2 is FVKESK in the germline V gene. V was cut by 4 bases and J by 3 bases, with 12 bases left in between. CDR3 sequence: CASSPTRGYTEAFF. CDR3 nucleotide sequence: TGTGCCAGCAGCCCCACTCGGGGGTACACTGAAGCTTTCTTT.

The chain uses TRBV6-6 and TRBJ2-7; TRBD1 aligns across 9 bases. CDR3 size: 15 residues. Germline-derived CDR1 and CDR2 are MNHNY and SVGAGI (reference sequence). V was clipped by 7 bases and J by 9 bases; unmatched bases: 16. CDR3 in amino acids: CASNSWDRETLGQYF. CDR3 sequence (DNA): TGTGCCAGCAACTCCTGGGACAGGGAGACCCTGGGGCAGTACTTC.

The chain recombines TRBV7-6 with TRBJ2-7; perhaps TRBD1 as D (6 bases). Germline values: CDR1 SGHVS, CDR2 FNYEAQ. V was cut by 5 bases and J by 4 bases, with 9 bases left in between. This CDR3 region has 12 residues. Here the CDR3 reads CASSQTGYEQYF. CDR3 nucleotides: TGTGCCAGCAGCCAAACAGGGTACGAGCAGTACTTC.

The chain joins TRBV27 to TRBJ2-3; D perhaps matches TRBD2 (6 bases). The CDR3 loop spans 19 amino acids. V was pared by 2 bases and J by 0 bases, with 21 bases between. Per germline, CDR1 MNHEY and CDR2 SMNVEV (reference sequence). CDR3 DNA: TGTGCCAGCAGTTTAGCTCCTTTTTTCGGCGGGACTAGCACAGATACGCAGTATTTT. Amino acid sequence: CASSLAPFFGGTSTDTQYF.

The chain couples TRBV9 to TRBJ1-6; a weak D match, TRBD1 (5 bases). This CDR3 has 15 residues. Trimming shortened V by 0 bases and J by 10 bases, and 14 bases separated the two germline ends. Germline V gives CDR1 SGDLS, CDR2 YYNGEE. CDR3: CASSVEQGMRSPLHF. The CDR3 DNA reads TGTGCCAGCAGCGTAGAGCAGGGTATGCGGTCACCCCTCCACTTT.

This clone was counted a single time. The rearrangement joins TRBV10-2 to TRBJ2-5; D gene unclear. Trimming removed 8 bases at V and 4 bases at J, with 14 bases between. Germline assignment: CDR1 WSHSY and CDR2 SAAADI. This CDR3 spans 13 amino acids. The CDR3 nucleotides read TGCGCCAGCGAGAGGAGAGTCGGAGAGACCCAGTACTTC. This translates into CASERRVGETQYF.

J is TRBJ1-2 and V is TRBV5-5; 7 bases agree with TRBD1. V dropped 0 bases and J dropped 4; count of bases not matched to a gene: 6. In germline, CDR1 is SGHKS, CDR2 YYEKEE (reference sequence). This CDR3 region has 15 residues. The CDR3 is CASSLGMDRSYGYTF. CDR3 nucleotide sequence: TGTGCCAGCAGCTTGGGAATGGACAGGAGCTATGGCTACACCTTC.

The genes are TRBV27 and TRBJ2-6; D might be TRBD2 (6 bases). V was trimmed by 6 bases and J by 0 bases, leaving 15 bases between them. The CDR3 totals 17 residues. Looked up from germline, CDR1 is MNHEY and CDR2 is SMNVEV (reference sequence). CDR3 amino acids: CASRQGTFSSGANVLTF. CDR3 sequence (DNA): TGTGCCAGCAGACAAGGGACTTTTTCCTCTGGGGCCAACGTCCTGACTTTC.